These 30 T cell receptor beta chains were all obtained from the same sample, sequenced in a study of cytomegalovirus exposure and HLA in healthy donors. PCR involved 60 Vbeta and 13 Jbeta primers. The table came from immunoSEQ multiplex PCR; TCRdb's copy has only in-frame clones and leaves some out. The data show around 190,000 clones, with 79% seen just once and 0.69% held by the top ten. Sequencing was performed on PBMCs. These receptors were taken from a woman between 35 and 50 years old in good health and CMV-seronegative.

The chain joins TRBV7-9 to TRBJ1-5; D may be TRBD1 (5 bases). From germline, CDR1 is SEHNR and CDR2 FQNEAQ (reference sequence). CDR3 length equals 15 residues. V lost 1 base and J 6 bases, leaving 13 bases between the germline ends. CDR3 sequence: CASSLEGKVSQPQHF. CDR3 nucleotides: TGTGCCAGCAGCTTAGAGGGGAAGGTCTCTCAGCCCCAGCATTTT.

This clone appeared a few times. This chain joins TRBV6-6 and TRBJ1-2, with a possible D match to TRBD1 (6 bases). CDR1 is MNHNY, CDR2 SVGAGI, per germline (reference sequence). The CDR3 is 13 amino acids. Trimming cost V 6 bases and J 8 bases, with 16 bases left between them. For the CDR3, the DNA is TGTGCCAGCAGAACCCAGGGGTGGAGCGGCTACACCTTC. This sequence encodes CASRTQGWSGYTF.

The chain couples TRBV19 to TRBJ2-1; 13 bases agree with TRBD2. The germline V gene has CDR1 LNHDA and CDR2 SQIVND (reference sequence). The CDR3 runs 16 residues. Losses at the gene ends were 5 bases for V and 3 bases for J; bases not matched to a gene: 4. The CDR3 sequence: CASSVLAGGLYNEQFF. The CDR3 DNA is TGTGCCAGTAGTGTACTAGCGGGGGGGCTCTACAATGAGCAGTTCTTC.

This clone showed up just a few times. This chain joins TRBV27 and TRBJ1-2, with D uncertain. The CDR3 covers 11 residues. Germline V lookup: CDR1 MNHEY, CDR2 SMNVEV (reference sequence). V lost 7 bases and J 7 bases, leaving 10 bases between the germline ends. The CDR3 loop reads CASISAGGYTF. For the CDR3, the DNA is TGTGCCAGCATCTCAGCAGGTGGCTACACCTTC.

The J gene is TRBJ2-1, the V gene TRBV10-3; a possible D gene is TRBD2 (7 bases). Per the germline V gene, CDR1 is ENHRY and CDR2 is SYGVKD. With 11 bases removed from V and 7 bases from J, the gap between germline ends came to 24 bases. This CDR3 comprises 15 residues. CDR3 bases: TGTGCCTCACCCCTAGGGGGAGGGCCAAGGAATGAGCAGTTCTTC. Translating gives CASPLGGGPRNEQFF.

The chain carries TRBV7-2 and TRBJ1-2; D remains unclear. V was shortened by 2 bases and J by 4 bases, with 11 bases between the two germline ends. The CDR3 is made up of 14 amino acids. CDR1 SGHTA and CDR2 FQGNSA come from the germline V gene. The CDR3 DNA reads TGTGCCAGCAGCTTACGACTTATCCCCTATGGCTACACCTTC. Amino acid sequence: CASSLRLIPYGYTF. Full variable domain (remainder filled in from reference TRBV7-2 and TRBJ1-2): GAGVSQSPSNKVTEKGKDVELRCDPISGHTALYWYRQSLGQGLEFLIYFQGNSAPDKSGLPSDRFSAERTGGSVSTLTIQRTQQEDSAVYLCASSLRLIPYGYTFGSGTRLTVV.

The chain couples TRBV7-9 to TRBJ1-2; D ambiguous. The V and J ends lost 0 bases and 2 bases respectively, with 10 bases between them. The CDR3 contains 15 residues. Germline assignment: CDR1 SEHNR and CDR2 FQNEAQ (reference sequence). The CDR3 loop reads CASSLAAGANYGYTF. The CDR3 DNA sequence: TGTGCCAGCAGCTTAGCGGCAGGTGCAAACTATGGCTACACCTTC.

V usage is TRBV5-1 and J usage is TRBJ1-4; 7 nucleotides match TRBD1. CDR1 is SGHRS, CDR2 YFSETQ, per germline. J lost 1 base, V lost 3 bases, and 6 bases had no gene match. There are 16 residues in the CDR3. The CDR3 loop reads CASSSATGVTNEKLFF. In DNA form, the CDR3 reads TGCGCCAGCAGCTCCGCAACAGGGGTAACTAATGAAAAACTGTTTTTT.

The chain links TRBV2 to TRBJ2-7, with 7 bases aligning to TRBD1. V dropped 3 bases and J dropped 6; count of bases not matched to a gene: 8. The CDR3 is 14 amino acids. The V gene's germline CDR1 is SNHLY and CDR2 FYNNEI. The CDR3 sequence is CASSDAGGRREQYF. The CDR3 bases are TGTGCCAGCAGTGACGCAGGGGGTCGACGCGAGCAGTACTTC.

This clone was observed at least ten times. The V call is TRBV7-6, the J call TRBJ1-3; D gene uncertain. This CDR3 is 15 amino acids long. The V gene's germline CDR1 is SGHVS and CDR2 FNYEAQ. V was trimmed by 0 bases and J by 0 bases, leaving 6 bases between them. CDR3 DNA sequence: TGTGCCAGCAGCTTAGCTGGCCACTCTGGAAACACCATATATTTT. Translating it yields CASSLAGHSGNTIYF.

The chain employs TRBV13 and TRBJ2-2; 7 bases line up with TRBD1. Trimming took 5 bases from V and 7 from J; bases not matched to a gene: 7. The CDR3 extends over 14 amino acids. Looked up from germline, CDR1 is PRHDT and CDR2 is FYEKMQ (reference sequence). CDR3 sequence reads: CASSLKGAFGELFF. CDR3 in DNA: TGTGCCAGCAGCCTGAAGGGGGCTTTCGGGGAGCTGTTTTTT.

The rearrangement uses TRBV7-9 and TRBJ2-3; possibly TRBD2 for D (5 bases). The CDR3 covers 15 residues. Germline lookup yields CDR1 SEHNR and CDR2 FQNEAQ (reference sequence). Trimming shortened V by 5 bases and J by 0 bases, and 12 bases separated the two germline ends. The CDR3 bases are TGTGCCAGCAGCGCGGACTCTTTCAGCACAGATACGCAGTATTTT. Protein sequence: CASSADSFSTDTQYF.

This chain joins TRBV6-4 and TRBJ2-1; 11 bases match TRBD2. Unmatched junction bases numbered 10, after V lost 4 bases and J lost 8 bases. The CDR3 contains 16 residues. CDR1 and CDR2 from the germline V gene are MRHNA and SNTAGT. The DNA for the CDR3 is TGTGCCAGCAGTGTTATAGCGGGGGGGTTTTTCGATGAGCAGTTCTTC. Amino acids: CASSVIAGGFFDEQFF.

The V gene is TRBV6-1, the J gene TRBJ1-5; D is possibly TRBD1 (5 bases). V lost 2 bases and J 7 bases, leaving 12 bases between the germline ends. Germline CDR1 reads MNHNS; CDR2 reads SASEGT. The length of the CDR3 is 14 residues. DNA of the CDR3: TGTGCCAGCAGTGAACGGCAGGGTAGCCAGCCCCAGCATTTT. It yields the protein CASSERQGSQPQHF.

This clone was observed once. V usage is TRBV5-1 and J usage is TRBJ1-3; D uncertain. Trimming cost V 4 bases and J 4 bases, with 9 bases left between them. Germline V gene sequence: CDR1 SGHRS, CDR2 YFSETQ. The length of the CDR3 is 13 residues. CDR3: CASSDSLGNTIYF. CDR3 nucleotides: TGCGCCAGCAGCGACTCCCTAGGAAACACCATATATTTT.

This clone was counted a few times. The chain has TRBV5-6 and TRBJ1-1; D is ambiguous. The germline gives CDR1 SGHDT, CDR2 YYEEEE. The length of the CDR3 is 13 residues. The germline V and J ends were trimmed by 1 base and 1 base, with 5 bases remaining between them. Here the CDR3 reads CASSLLGNTEAFF. The CDR3 DNA follows: TGTGCCAGCAGCTTGCTCGGGAACACTGAAGCTTTCTTT.

This chain joins TRBV7-2 and TRBJ2-7; 7 bases are shared with TRBD2. V trimming: 5 bases; J trimming: 7 bases; junction bases outside the gene matches: 17. This CDR3 has 16 amino acids. Germline values: CDR1 SGHTA, CDR2 FQGNSA. The CDR3: CASSKTGTIPREEQYF. DNA of the CDR3: TGTGCCAGCAGCAAAACCGGGACTATCCCCCGGGAGGAGCAGTACTTC.

The V and J genes are TRBV7-2 and TRBJ1-2; D call uncertain. The germline gives CDR1 SGHTA, CDR2 FQGNSA. The CDR3 is made up of 12 amino acids. V lost 3 bases to trimming and J lost 4 bases, with 6 bases between them. In DNA, the CDR3 is TGTGCCAGCAGCTTGGAGGGCTATGGCTACACCTTC. Encoded protein: CASSLEGYGYTF.

This rearrangement joins TRBV27 to TRBJ1-2, with TRBD1 identical over 8 bases. There are 13 residues in the CDR3. Per germline, CDR1 MNHEY and CDR2 SMNVEV (reference sequence). With V trimmed by 5 bases and J by 8 bases, 7 bases remained unmatched. Here the CDR3 DNA reads TGTGCCAGCAGTCCACAGGGGGGGCGAGGCTACACCTTC. Its translation is CASSPQGGRGYTF.

The V call is TRBV7-9, the J call TRBJ2-5, with D maybe TRBD2 (6 bases). The J call could be wrong; TRBJ2-7 is a better fit for the DNA end. Germline CDR1 is SEHNR and CDR2 is FQNEAQ (reference sequence). This CDR3 region has 12 residues. CDR3 residues: CASRGTDYEQYF. CDR3 sequence (DNA): TGTGCCAGCAGGGGGACTGATTACGAGCAGTACTTC.

With regard to this clone: Other DNA variants within this sample encode the same CDR3. This chain links TRBV6-5 with TRBJ1-2; D perhaps matches TRBD1 (5 bases). CDR3 length: 14 residues. Germline V CDR1 and CDR2: MNHEY, SVGAGI. The V end was cut by 2 bases, the J end by 4 bases, with 11 bases between. CDR3: CASSYRGGSYGYTF. The CDR3 DNA reads as TGTGCCAGCAGTTACAGGGGAGGGAGCTATGGCTACACCTTC.

The CDR3 here is CAWSVLAGGPNTQYF. CDR3 in DNA: TGTGCCTGGAGTGTCTTAGCGGGGGGGCCGAATACGCAGTATTTT. The V and J genes are TRBV30 and TRBJ2-3; the match to TRBD2 covers 11 bases. V gave up 0 bases and J gave up 7 bases; unmatched junction bases: 6. CDR3 length: 15 residues. CDR1 is GTSNPN and CDR2 is SVGIG in the germline V gene (reference sequence). The full variable domain, with the rest looked up from reference TRBV30 and TRBJ2-3, is SQTIHQWPATLVQPVGSPLSLECTVEGTSNPNLYWYRQAAGRGLQLLFYSVGIGQISSEVPQNLSASRPQDRQFILSSKKLLLSDSGFYLCAWSVLAGGPNTQYFGPGTRLTVL.

There are a few counts of this clone. The chain uses TRBV30 and TRBJ1-2; no clear D. The CDR3 contains 12 residues. Trimming took off 4 bases at V and 8 bases at J, with 14 bases between the two ends. CDR1 is GTSNPN, CDR2 SVGIG, per germline (reference sequence). CDR3 bases: TGTGCCTGGACAAAGAACATGGGCGGCTACACCTTC. Translating it yields CAWTKNMGGYTF.

This clone has just a few counts. This chain uses TRBV4-1 with TRBJ2-7; 7 bases are shared with TRBD1. In germline, CDR1 is MGHRA, CDR2 YSYEKL. V was clipped by 3 bases and J by 2 bases; unmatched bases: 10. This CDR3 is built from 16 residues. The CDR3 sequence is CASSHPSGTETYEQYF. CDR3 DNA sequence: TGCGCCAGCAGCCATCCCTCCGGGACAGAAACCTACGAGCAGTACTTC.

The chain recombines TRBV4-2 with TRBJ2-7, with 9 bases aligning to TRBD1. CDR3 length equals 15 residues. CDR1 is LGHNA and CDR2 is YNFKEQ in the germline V gene. With V trimmed by 0 bases and J by 7 bases, 7 bases remained unmatched. CDR3 residues: CASSQERTGVKEQYF. The CDR3 coding sequence is TGTGCCAGCAGCCAAGAGCGGACAGGGGTGAAGGAGCAGTACTTC.

V usage is TRBV5-4 and J usage is TRBJ1-3; D is unclear. V dropped 3 bases and J dropped 0 bases, with 10 bases sitting between them. CDR1 and CDR2 (germline): SGHNT, YYREEE (reference sequence). The CDR3 extends over 15 amino acids. The CDR3: CASSSEVVSGNTIYF. DNA for the CDR3: TGTGCCAGCAGCTCCGAGGTCGTCTCTGGAAACACCATATATTTT.

CDR3 sequence reads: CASSGQGRSNQPQHF. The CDR3 DNA follows: TGTGCCAGCTCAGGCCAGGGTCGGAGCAATCAGCCCCAGCATTTT. V and J are TRBV18 and TRBJ1-5, with TRBD1 as a possible D gene (5 bases). Germline assignment: CDR1 KGHSH and CDR2 LQKENI. Deletions cut 5 bases from V and 1 base from J, with 12 bases between. CDR3 length: 15 residues.

The J gene is TRBJ2-1, the V gene TRBV28, with TRBD1 identical over 11 bases. Germline lookup yields CDR1 MDHEN and CDR2 SYDVKM. With 2 bases clipped from V and 13 bases from J, the junction kept 10 bases outside the gene matches. The CDR3 totals 15 residues. The CDR3 region has the DNA TGTGCCAGCAGTTTAACGGGACAGGGGGATATATCCCAGTTCTTC. Translated, it gives CASSLTGQGDISQFF.

V is TRBV5-4 and J is TRBJ2-4; a weak D match, TRBD2 (6 bases). CDR1 and CDR2 (germline): SGHNT, YYREEE (reference sequence). The CDR3 runs to 16 residues. With 6 bases removed from V and 1 base from J, the gap between germline ends came to 17 bases. This CDR3 is CASTFRPGVAKNIQYF. CDR3 DNA: TGTGCCAGCACCTTCCGGCCGGGGGTTGCCAAAAACATTCAGTACTTC. The whole variable domain, remainder taken from reference TRBV5-4 and TRBJ2-4, is ETGVTQSPTHLIKTRGQQVTLRCSSQSGHNTVSWYQQALGQGPQFIFQYYREEENGRGNFPPRFSGLQFPNYSSELNVNALELDDSALYLCASTFRPGVAKNIQYFGAGTRLSVL.

A remark on this clone: In the same sample, other DNA sequences code for this CDR3. The chain has TRBV11-2 and TRBJ2-7; TRBD1 is a possible D gene (7 bases). The V gene lost 0 bases and the J gene lost 2 bases, with 11 bases spanning the gap. The CDR3 is 15 amino acids. The germline gives CDR1 SGHAT, CDR2 FQNNGV. CDR3 in amino acids: CASSLDPGGTYEQYF. CDR3 coding DNA: TGTGCCAGCAGCTTAGACCCAGGGGGGACCTACGAGCAGTACTTC. Supplemented by reference TRBV11-2 and TRBJ2-7, the full variable domain reads EAGVAQSPRYKIIEKRQSVAFWCNPISGHATLYWYQQILGQGPKLLIQFQNNGVVDDSQLPKDRFSAERLKGVDSTLKIQPAKLEDSAVYLCASSLDPGGTYEQYFGPGTRLTVT.